This TCR beta chain came from a study of T cell responses to AZD1222 COVID-19 vaccine. Study findings and constraints: Donors skewed white British and female; clonal diversity was possibly underestimated. Mapped onto spike, vaccine-associated CD4 TCRs spanned it and were dominant at 160-218 and 743-854.

As to this clone: What it recognizes is unknown.

Sequencing was performed with immunoSEQ multiplex PCR; in TCRdb, only in-frame clones are kept and a portion is missing. The sample lists 110,000 to 150,000 clones, about 92% seen once, with about 12% in the top ten. This sequence was found in an adult who had recovered from COVID-19. Sample: peripheral blood, taken after recovery from COVID-19.

The CDR3 sequence: CASSFVAGGSTDTQYF. CDR3 DNA: TGTGCCAGCAGTTTTGTGGCGGGAGGGAGCACAGATACGCAGTATTTT. The rearrangement joins TRBV28 to TRBJ2-3, with 9 bases aligning to TRBD2. The CDR3 has 16 amino acids. Germline V CDR1 and CDR2: MDHEN, SYDVKM. Losses at the gene ends were 3 bases for V and 0 bases for J; bases not matched to a gene: 4.